This record concerns one T cell receptor beta chain sequence. What it binds is unknown. Genomic DNA, serving as template, underwent TCR beta VDJ and CDR3 profiling. TCRdb re-analysed the reads in MiXCR, keeping a single row per CDR3 protein. This sample has approximately 160,000 distinct CDR3 sequences, with around 45% found just once. The data were obtained in a study of CD8+CD57+ T cells in acquired aplastic anemia. Study at large: In CD4+ cells, healthy donors produced an average of around 11 million reads. Whole-study findings and limits: Patients did not significantly differ from controls in CD8+ Simpson's diversity.

The V and J ends lost 6 bases and 6 bases respectively, with 15 bases between them. CDR1 is MNHNS, CDR2 SASEGT, per germline. The length of the CDR3 is 14 residues. This chain uses TRBV6-1 with TRBJ1-5; tentatively, D is TRBD1 (6 bases). The TCR comes from a human donor in good health. Sample: sorted CD4+, CD8+, or CD8+CD57+ T cells (not recorded which) from PBMCs. CDR3 in DNA: TGTGCCAGCAGACCAACAGGGATGGGTCAGCCCCAGCATTTT. Residues: CASRPTGMGQPQHF.